This TCR beta chain originates from a study of T-cell reconstitution after alpha-beta-depleted transplantation in children. The study, taken as a whole, reports: The study reportedly traced alpha-beta T cells about two months after transplant to several hundred expanded graft clones. Recipient T cells and thymic progenitors that survived gave rise to the high TCRbeta diversity observed at day 60 in some patients.

Unique molecular identifiers were used to barcode this TCRbeta library. One entry per CDR3 protein results from TCRdb running MiXCR on the PCR reads. The sample records around 300,000 distinct CDR3 sequences, around a tenth being singletons. In the case of this clonotype: Its matching antigen is unknown. A much larger clone differs from this one at a single base, so this may be a read error.

Trimming removed 0 bases from V and 7 bases from J, with 17 bases in between. Germline CDR1 is LGHDT and CDR2 is YNNKEL (reference sequence). The CDR3 extends over 16 amino acids. This clonotype originated in a male patient aged 2-15 years who had a stem cell transplant for chronic granulomatous disease, so the T cells may come from the graft donor. This rearrangement joins TRBV3-1 to TRBJ2-3; possibly TRBD2 for D (6 bases). The sequences come from peripheral blood, collected 180 days after TCRalphabeta/CD19-depleted stem cell transplant. In DNA form, the CDR3 reads TGTGCCAGCAGCCAAGATCTCCGCGGGATGGTAAATACGCAGTATTTT. It encodes CASSQDLRGMVNTQYF.